These 21 T cell receptor beta chains share one sample of origin, sequenced in a study of T cells in Graves' hyperthyroidism and ophthalmopathy. From RNA transcripts, TCR beta CDR3 regions were amplified. Initially, a first-round RT-PCR of the TCR CDR3 employed the HTBI primer set. Using its own MiXCR run on the multiplex PCR reads, TCRdb lists one record per CDR3 protein. In the table there are 300,000 to 400,000 distinct CDR3 sequences, roughly 15% of which are singletons. The specimen was blood. All receptors derive from a woman in her twenties or thirties with Graves' ophthalmopathy.

There are many counts of this clonotype. The CDR3 loop reads CATSRGREADTQYF. For the CDR3, the DNA is TGTGCCACCAGCAGAGGAAGGGAAGCAGATACGCAGTATTTT. The rearrangement links TRBV15 to TRBJ2-3; no reliable D call. The V end lost 1 base, the J end lost 4 bases, and 9 bases lay between the germline ends. The CDR3 runs to 14 residues. The germline V gene has CDR1 LNHNV and CDR2 YYDKDF (reference sequence).

This clonotype was recorded at least ten times. This sequence joins TRBV29-1 and TRBJ2-1; 7 bases line up with TRBD1. This CDR3 region has 13 residues. Germline V gives CDR1 SQVTM, CDR2 ANQGSEA. With 3 bases clipped from V and 1 base from J, the junction kept 0 bases outside the gene matches. The CDR3 sequence is CSVEDRSYNEQFF. The CDR3 coding sequence is TGCAGCGTTGAGGACAGGTCCTACAATGAGCAGTTCTTC.

This clonotype was recorded many times. V and J are TRBV6-1 and TRBJ2-7; D gene unclear. The germline CDR1 and CDR2 sequences are MNHNS and SASEGT. The CDR3 spans 15 residues. V lost 1 base to trimming and J lost 2 bases, with 12 bases between them. CDR3 sequence: CASSEEQYEPYEQYF. The CDR3 bases are TGTGCCAGCAGTGAAGAGCAGTATGAGCCCTACGAGCAGTACTTC.

The sample holds many counts of this clonotype. The chain carries TRBV20-1 and TRBJ2-3; 7 nucleotides match TRBD2. V lost 5 bases, J lost 2 bases, and 16 bases stayed unmatched. The CDR3 totals 17 residues. Germline values: CDR1 DFQATT, CDR2 SNEGSKA (reference sequence). The CDR3 coding sequence is TGCAGTGCTTTCCGAGAACGGCGGGGGTTCACCACAGATACGCAGTATTTT. Protein sequence: CSAFRERRGFTTDTQYF.

Concerning this clonotype itself: Being one base from a much bigger clone, this may be a read error. The chain carries TRBV3-1 and TRBJ1-4; a possible D gene is TRBD1 (6 bases). The CDR3 runs to 16 residues. The ends were cut back, 1 base at V and 3 bases at J, with 12 bases in the middle. Looked up from germline, CDR1 is LGHDT and CDR2 is YNNKEL (reference sequence). The CDR3 nucleotides read TGTGCCAGCAGCCAAGGAGGGGGGGTGCCTAATGAAAAACTGTTTTTT. Translated, it gives CASSQGGGVPNEKLFF.

This clonotype was seen repeatedly, ten times or more. The chain's CDR3 is CASSQAGIETQYF. The CDR3 nucleotides are TGTGCCAGCAGCCAAGCAGGGATCGAGACCCAGTACTTC. The rearrangement links TRBV3-1 to TRBJ2-5, with D possibly being TRBD1 (5 bases). V was clipped by 1 base and J by 5 bases, with 8 bases between them. Germline V lookup: CDR1 LGHDT, CDR2 YNNKEL (reference sequence). The CDR3 has 13 amino acids.

In this sample, this clonotype turned up many times. The chain is built from TRBV18 and TRBJ2-3, with 9 bases aligning to TRBD2. The V gene's germline CDR1 is KGHSH and CDR2 LQKENI. J lost 5 bases, V lost 1 base, and 10 bases had no gene match. This CDR3 comprises 17 residues. In nucleotides, the CDR3 is TGTGCCAGCTCACCACTCGAACCGGGACTAGCATTAGATACGCAGTATTTT. As protein: CASSPLEPGLALDTQYF.

This chain uses TRBV7-9 with TRBJ2-2, with 8 bases matching TRBD1. V was clipped by 2 bases and J by 4 bases; unmatched bases: 9. The CDR3 contains 17 residues. Germline V CDR1 and CDR2: SEHNR, FQNEAQ (reference sequence). CDR3: CASSLRTGRPSTGELFF. Here the CDR3 DNA reads TGTGCCAGCAGCTTACGGACAGGGCGCCCGAGCACCGGGGAGCTGTTTTTT.

As regards this clonotype: A much bigger clone sits one base away, suggesting this may be a read error. The chain is built from TRBV6-1 and TRBJ2-1; 7 bases agree with TRBD2. CDR1 and CDR2 from the germline V gene are MNHNS and SASEGT. This CDR3 comprises 14 residues. Trimming at V came to 4 bases and at J to 7 bases, leaving 7 bases not matched to a gene. CDR3 coding DNA: TGTGCCAGCAGTGTCGGGGGGTTTGGTAATGAGCAGTTCTTC. Translating gives CASSVGGFGNEQFF.

This clonotype occurred many times. This chain uses TRBV24-1 with TRBJ2-7, with TRBD1 identical over 9 bases. Trimming removed 3 bases from V and 0 bases from J; junction bases left unmatched: 5. The CDR3 has 16 amino acids. The germline V gene has CDR1 KGHDR and CDR2 SFDVKD. For the CDR3, the DNA is TGTGCCACCAGTGATCCGACAGGGGGGGGCTCCTACGAGCAGTACTTC. Amino acid sequence: CATSDPTGGGSYEQYF.

This clonotype was picked up many times. This CDR3 reads CAWTRGVQDDEQYF. As DNA, the CDR3 is TGTGCCTGGACGAGGGGTGTCCAAGACGACGAGCAGTACTTC. The chain joins TRBV30 to TRBJ2-7; D possibly matches TRBD1 or TRBD2 (5 bases each). The CDR3 sequence is 14 residues long. CDR1 GTSNPN and CDR2 SVGIG come from the germline V gene (reference sequence). V was shortened by 4 bases and J by 5 bases, with 18 bases between the two germline ends.

In this sample, this clonotype turned up a few times. The genes are TRBV29-1 and TRBJ1-3; perhaps TRBD1 as D (6 bases). This CDR3 is 13 amino acids long. Trimming removed 4 bases from V and 3 bases from J, with 10 bases in between. Looked up from germline, CDR1 is SQVTM and CDR2 is ANQGSEA. The DNA of the CDR3 is TGCAGCGTTGTGGGGACAAATGGAAACACCATATATTTT. This codes for CSVVGTNGNTIYF.

About this clonotype itself: A much more abundant neighbour one base away suggests this may be a read error. DNA of the CDR3: TGCAGCGTTGGAGGCAGGGTAGGCTACACCTTC. It yields the protein CSVGGRVGYTF. This chain uses TRBV29-1 with TRBJ1-2, with a possible D match to TRBD1 (5 bases). Germline V gene data show CDR1 as SQVTM and CDR2 as ANQGSEA. The CDR3 consists of 11 residues. V dropped 4 bases and J dropped 8 bases, with 11 bases sitting between them.

The chain joins TRBV15 to TRBJ2-5; D is ambiguous. Germline CDR1 reads LNHNV; CDR2 reads YYDKDF (reference sequence). The CDR3 consists of 14 residues. The V end was cut by 2 bases, the J end by 1 base, with 8 bases between. The CDR3 bases are TGTGCCACCAGCAGACAGCTTCGCCAAGAGACCCAGTACTTC. This codes for CATSRQLRQETQYF.

This clonotype was seen at least ten times. The chain carries TRBV28 and TRBJ1-1; D is uncertain. This CDR3 contains 14 residues. V shed 5 bases and J shed 5 bases, with 15 bases lying between them. CDR1 and CDR2 from the germline V gene are MDHEN and SYDVKM. The CDR3 DNA sequence: TGTGCCAGCAGTCCACTACCAGGATGGACTGAAGCTTTCTTT. As protein: CASSPLPGWTEAFF.

This clonotype came up many times. The rearrangement joins TRBV12-3 or TRBV12-4 to TRBJ1-4; D is undetermined. Trimming stripped 2 bases from V and 7 bases from J, with 14 bases between. CDR3 length: 15 residues. CDR3 amino acids: CASSLRASGGEKLFF. The CDR3 coding sequence is TGTGCCAGCAGTTTAAGGGCCTCGGGAGGTGAAAAACTGTTTTTT.

The chain carries TRBV29-1 and TRBJ1-1; D may be TRBD1 (5 bases). The V gene lost 4 bases and the J gene lost 4 bases, with 10 bases spanning the gap. Germline V CDR1 and CDR2: SQVTM, ANQGSEA. This CDR3 region has 12 residues. CDR3 DNA: TGCAGCGTTGCGGGGGGTGGCACTGAAGCTTTCTTT. This codes for CSVAGGGTEAFF.

This clonotype has at least ten counts. The chain couples TRBV2 to TRBJ2-6; no clear D. In germline, CDR1 is SNHLY, CDR2 FYNNEI. The CDR3 loop spans 15 amino acids. Trimming cost V 5 bases and J 4 bases, with 12 bases left between them. CDR3 in amino acids: CASSLSALGANVLTF. Written as DNA, the CDR3 is TGTGCCAGCAGTCTGAGTGCTCTGGGGGCCAACGTCCTGACTTTC. Full variable domain (rest looked up from reference TRBV2 and TRBJ2-6): EPEVTQTPSHQVTQMGQEVILRCVPISNHLYFYWYRQILGQKVEFLVSFYNNEISEKSEIFDDQFSVERPDGSNFTLKIRSTKLEDSAMYFCASSLSALGANVLTFGAGSRLTVL.

The chain employs TRBV7-2 and TRBJ2-1; 9 bases agree with TRBD2. V dropped 0 bases and J dropped 4; count of bases not matched to a gene: 7. The CDR3 consists of 17 residues. The germline gives CDR1 SGHTA, CDR2 FQGNSA. The CDR3 loop is CASSLAISAGGYNEQFF. Here the CDR3 DNA reads TGTGCCAGCAGCTTAGCAATATCAGCGGGGGGTTACAATGAGCAGTTCTTC. Full variable domain (missing parts from reference TRBV7-2 and TRBJ2-1): GAGVSQSPSNKVTEKGKDVELRCDPISGHTALYWYRQSLGQGLEFLIYFQGNSAPDKSGLPSDRFSAERTGGSVSTLTIQRTQQEDSAVYLCASSLAISAGGYNEQFFGPGTRLTVL.

In its sample, this clonotype was seen many times. The J gene is TRBJ2-1, the V gene TRBV30; maybe TRBD1 (5 bases). Trimming stripped 1 base from V and 5 bases from J, with 18 bases between. Germline V gives CDR1 GTSNPN, CDR2 SVGIG (reference sequence). There are 16 residues in the CDR3. The DNA for the CDR3 is TGTGCCTGGAGTGCGTACGGGTTACAGGTTAACAATGAGCAGTTCTTC. It encodes CAWSAYGLQVNNEQFF.

This chain links TRBV2 with TRBJ2-3; 9 bases align to TRBD2. The CDR3 length is 13 residues. With V trimmed by 5 bases and J by 5 bases, 2 bases remained unmatched. The germline CDR1 and CDR2 sequences are SNHLY and FYNNEI. The CDR3 DNA is TGTGCCAGCAGTCTAGCGGGGCTAGATACGCAGTATTTT. Its protein product is CASSLAGLDTQYF.